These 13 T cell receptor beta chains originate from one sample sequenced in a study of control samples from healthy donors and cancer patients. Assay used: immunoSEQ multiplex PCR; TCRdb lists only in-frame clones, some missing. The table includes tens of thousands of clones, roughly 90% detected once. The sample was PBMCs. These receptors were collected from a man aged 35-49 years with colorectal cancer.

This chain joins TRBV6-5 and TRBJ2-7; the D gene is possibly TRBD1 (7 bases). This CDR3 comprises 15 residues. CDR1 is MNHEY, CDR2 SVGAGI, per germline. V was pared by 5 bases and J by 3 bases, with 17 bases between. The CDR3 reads CASSRRQGGDYEQYF. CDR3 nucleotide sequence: TGTGCCAGCAGTCGACGACAGGGAGGAGACTACGAGCAGTACTTC.

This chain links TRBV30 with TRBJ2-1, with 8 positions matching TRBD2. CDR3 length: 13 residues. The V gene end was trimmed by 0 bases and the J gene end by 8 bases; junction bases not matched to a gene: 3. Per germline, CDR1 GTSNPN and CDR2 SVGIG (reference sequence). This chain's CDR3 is CAWSVLLADEQFF. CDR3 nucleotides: TGTGCCTGGAGTGTTCTACTAGCGGATGAGCAGTTCTTC.

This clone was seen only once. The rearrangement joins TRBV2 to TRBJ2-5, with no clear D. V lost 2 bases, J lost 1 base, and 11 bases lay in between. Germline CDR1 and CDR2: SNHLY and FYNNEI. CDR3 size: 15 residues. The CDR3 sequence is CASSESWAAQETQYF. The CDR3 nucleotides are TGTGCCAGCAGTGAAAGTTGGGCAGCCCAAGAGACCCAGTACTTC.

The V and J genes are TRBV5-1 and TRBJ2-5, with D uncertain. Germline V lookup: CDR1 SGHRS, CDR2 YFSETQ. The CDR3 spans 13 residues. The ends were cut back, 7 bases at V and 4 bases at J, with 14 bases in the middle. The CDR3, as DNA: TGCGCCAGCCACCGAAGGGAATCAGAGACCCAGTACTTC. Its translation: CASHRRESETQYF.

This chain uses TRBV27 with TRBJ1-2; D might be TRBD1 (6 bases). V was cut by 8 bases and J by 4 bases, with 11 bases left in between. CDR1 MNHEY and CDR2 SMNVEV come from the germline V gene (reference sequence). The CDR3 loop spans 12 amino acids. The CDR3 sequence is CASWTEPYGYTF. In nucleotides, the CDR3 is TGTGCCAGCTGGACAGAACCCTATGGCTACACCTTC.

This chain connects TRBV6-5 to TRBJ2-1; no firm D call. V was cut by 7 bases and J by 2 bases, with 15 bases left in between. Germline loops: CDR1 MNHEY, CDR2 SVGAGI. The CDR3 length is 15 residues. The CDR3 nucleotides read TGTGCCAGCAATTGGGAACCCGGTACCTACAATGAGCAGTTCTTC. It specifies CASNWEPGTYNEQFF.

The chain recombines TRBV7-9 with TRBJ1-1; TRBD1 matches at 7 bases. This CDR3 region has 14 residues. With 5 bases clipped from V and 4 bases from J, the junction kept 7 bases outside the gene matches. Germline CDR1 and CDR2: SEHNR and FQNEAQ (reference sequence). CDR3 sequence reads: CASSTQQGITEAFF. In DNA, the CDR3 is TGTGCCAGCAGCACCCAACAGGGGATCACTGAAGCTTTCTTT.

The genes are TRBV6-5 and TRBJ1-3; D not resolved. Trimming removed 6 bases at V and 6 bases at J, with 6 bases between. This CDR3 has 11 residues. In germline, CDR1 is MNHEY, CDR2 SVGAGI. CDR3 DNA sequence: TGTGCCAGCAGGTTCGCAAACACCATATATTTT. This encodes CASRFANTIYF.

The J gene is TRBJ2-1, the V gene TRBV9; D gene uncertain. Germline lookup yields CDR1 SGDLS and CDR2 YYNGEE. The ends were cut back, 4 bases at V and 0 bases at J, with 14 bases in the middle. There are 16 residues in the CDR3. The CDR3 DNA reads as TGTGCCAGCAGCACTCACGACGCCAACTCCTACAATGAGCAGTTCTTC. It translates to CASSTHDANSYNEQFF.

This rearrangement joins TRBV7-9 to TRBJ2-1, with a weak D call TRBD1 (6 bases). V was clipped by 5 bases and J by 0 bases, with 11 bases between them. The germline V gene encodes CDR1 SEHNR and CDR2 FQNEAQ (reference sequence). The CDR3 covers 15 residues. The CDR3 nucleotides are TGTGCCAGCAGCATCGGACAGAGCTCCTACAATGAGCAGTTCTTC. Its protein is CASSIGQSSYNEQFF.

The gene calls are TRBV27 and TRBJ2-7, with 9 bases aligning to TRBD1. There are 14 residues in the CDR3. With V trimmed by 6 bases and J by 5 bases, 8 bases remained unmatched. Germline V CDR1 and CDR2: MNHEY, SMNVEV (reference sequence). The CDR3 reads CASSLPGTGHEQYF. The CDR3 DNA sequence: TGTGCCAGCAGCCTACCCGGGACAGGGCACGAGCAGTACTTC.

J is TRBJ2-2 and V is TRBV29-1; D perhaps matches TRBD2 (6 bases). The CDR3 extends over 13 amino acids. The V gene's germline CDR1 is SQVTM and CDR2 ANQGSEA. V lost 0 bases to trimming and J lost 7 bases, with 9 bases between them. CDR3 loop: CSVEEREFGELFF. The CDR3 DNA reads TGCAGCGTTGAAGAACGGGAGTTCGGGGAGCTGTTTTTT.

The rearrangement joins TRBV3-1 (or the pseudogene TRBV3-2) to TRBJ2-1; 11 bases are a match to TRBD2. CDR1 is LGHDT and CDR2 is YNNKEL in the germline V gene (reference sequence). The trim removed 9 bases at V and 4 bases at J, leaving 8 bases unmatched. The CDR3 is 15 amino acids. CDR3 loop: CASRTGLAVYNEQFF. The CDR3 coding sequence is TGTGCCAGTCGAACGGGACTAGCGGTTTACAATGAGCAGTTCTTC.